The sequence of this T cell receptor beta chain was determined in a study of brain T cells in children with intractable seizures. Overall study results and limits: Clones missing pre-surgery may reflect undersampling of that blood sample. Only CDR3 sequence similarity suggested viral specificity, without known HCMV serostatus.

Concerning this clone itself: Its antigen is undetermined.

Measured with immunoSEQ multiplex PCR; TCRdb has only the in-frame clones, and not every one. The data show hundreds of thousands of clones, over 90% seen once. This CDR3 is 15 amino acids long. The ends were cut back, 4 bases at V and 1 base at J, with 13 bases in the middle. The V gene's germline CDR1 is SGHTA and CDR2 FQGTGA. Regarding time point: blood from clinic visit 5 months post-surgery; TSC patient then seizure free. Sequencing was limited to surgery cases with top T cell transcript signatures in brain tissue. Before surgery, patients took at least one anti-epileptic drug. The sequencing here drew on peripheral blood, taken 4 to 5 months after surgery. This receptor was obtained from a boy in the first two years of life with tuberous sclerosis and intractable seizures. The gene calls are TRBV7-3 and TRBJ2-5, with a tentative D call TRBD1 (6 bases). The CDR3, as DNA: TGTGCCAGCAGCTCAGGGGTATCGGCCCAAGAGACCCAGTACTTC. Translating gives CASSSGVSAQETQYF. The whole variable domain, filled in from reference TRBV7-3 and TRBJ2-5, reads GAGVSQTPSNKVTEKGKYVELRCDPISGHTALYWYRQSLGQGPEFLIYFQGTGAADDSGLPNDRFFAVRPEGSVSTLKIQRTERGDSAVYLCASSSGVSAQETQYFGPGTRLLVL.